The 19 T cell receptor beta chains in this list originate from one sample, sequenced in a study of cytomegalovirus exposure and HLA in healthy donors. Use of 60 Vbeta and 13 Jbeta primers characterized the PCR. Here immunoSEQ multiplex PCR was the method, and the copy in TCRdb shows in-frame clones only, minus some. The data show about 150,000 clones, approximately 70% seen once. Sequences were obtained from PBMCs. The receptors originated from a woman between 18 and 29 years old in good health and CMV-seronegative.

V is TRBV5-4 and J is TRBJ1-4; D might be TRBD1 (6 bases). CDR1 SGHNT and CDR2 YYREEE come from the germline V gene (reference sequence). With 1 base removed from V and 3 bases from J, the gap between germline ends came to 19 bases. The CDR3 consists of 18 residues. The CDR3 DNA reads as TGTGCCAGCAGCTTGCGGGCAGGGGATATGCGCTCTAATGAAAAACTGTTTTTT. Its protein is CASSLRAGDMRSNEKLFF.

The chain joins TRBV6-1 to TRBJ1-1; tentative D call: TRBD1 (6 bases). Looked up from germline, CDR1 is MNHNS and CDR2 is SASEGT. Deletions cut 5 bases from V and 6 bases from J, with 19 bases between. This CDR3 spans 15 amino acids. In nucleotides, the CDR3 is TGTGCCAGCAGTACTCACGCGGCAGGGGAGTCTGAAGCTTTCTTT. Translated, it gives CASSTHAAGESEAFF.

The gene calls are TRBV27 and TRBJ1-5; 8 bases align to TRBD1. CDR3 size: 18 residues. The V gene end was trimmed by 4 bases and the J gene end by 2 bases; junction bases not matched to a gene: 13. The germline gives CDR1 MNHEY, CDR2 SMNVEV (reference sequence). CDR3 amino acids: CASSSFKTGALGNQPQHF. DNA of the CDR3: TGTGCCAGCAGTTCTTTTAAGACAGGGGCGTTAGGCAATCAGCCCCAGCATTTT.

The rearrangement uses TRBV11-2 and TRBJ2-7; maybe TRBD1 (6 bases). Trimming pared 3 bases from V and 3 bases from J, leaving 9 bases between. This CDR3 has 13 amino acids. The germline gives CDR1 SGHAT, CDR2 FQNNGV. CDR3 sequence reads: CASSFGQYYEQYF. The CDR3 nucleotides are TGTGCCAGCAGCTTTGGACAGTACTACGAGCAGTACTTC.

The V call is TRBV2, the J call TRBJ1-3; 10 nucleotides line up with TRBD1. The CDR3 runs to 15 residues. V lost 7 bases and J lost 6; bases outside the gene matches: 9. In germline, CDR1 is SNHLY, CDR2 FYNNEI. Written as DNA, the CDR3 is TGTGCCAGCATGCCCGACAGGGGGCGCACAAACACCATATATTTT. Its protein product is CASMPDRGRTNTIYF.

The sample holds a few counts of this clone. Other DNA sequences in this sample translate to the same CDR3. This sequence joins TRBV18 and TRBJ1-1; 9 bases map to TRBD1. Germline CDR1 reads KGHSH; CDR2 reads LQKENI. This CDR3 spans 14 amino acids. The V gene end was trimmed by 6 bases and the J gene end by 2 bases; junction bases not matched to a gene: 4. This CDR3 is CASSPTGGNTEAFF. The DNA for the CDR3 is TGTGCCAGCTCCCCGACAGGGGGAAACACTGAAGCTTTCTTT.

The V and J genes are TRBV18 and TRBJ1-5, with a tentative D call TRBD1 (6 bases). V was cut by 4 bases and J by 4 bases, with 11 bases left in between. The CDR3 is made up of 14 amino acids. Germline V lookup: CDR1 KGHSH, CDR2 LQKENI. CDR3 protein: CASSQGGGNQPQHF. The CDR3 nucleotides are TGTGCCAGCTCACAGGGGGGGGGAAATCAGCCCCAGCATTTT.

In the case of this clone: This sample includes further DNA sequences coding for the same CDR3. The chain employs TRBV19 and TRBJ1-1; TRBD1 is a possible D gene (5 bases). The CDR3 extends over 13 amino acids. V lost 5 bases and J lost 1, with 8 bases in between. CDR1 and CDR2 (germline): LNHDA, SQIVND (reference sequence). The CDR3 protein is CASSPGGNTEAFF. The DNA of the CDR3 is TGTGCCAGTAGTCCCGGGGGGAACACTGAAGCTTTCTTT.

The rearrangement links TRBV28 to TRBJ1-2, with D tentatively TRBD1 (5 bases). The CDR3 runs 15 residues. Germline V gene sequence: CDR1 MDHEN, CDR2 SYDVKM. Trimming cost V 2 bases and J 0 bases, with 10 bases left between them. This CDR3 reads CASSLMGEANYGYTF. Here the CDR3 DNA reads TGTGCCAGCAGTTTAATGGGGGAGGCTAACTATGGCTACACCTTC.

This clone was seen only a few times. This chain uses TRBV6-5 with TRBJ2-2; D gene ambiguous. The CDR3 contains 12 residues. Trimming shortened V by 6 bases and J by 3 bases, and 5 bases separated the two germline ends. CDR1 MNHEY and CDR2 SVGAGI come from the germline V gene. The CDR3 nucleotides read TGTGCCAGCAGCCAGTACACCGGGGAGCTGTTTTTT. It codes for CASSQYTGELFF.

The rearrangement uses TRBV29-1 and TRBJ1-2, with TRBD1 matching 10 bases. Germline V gives CDR1 SQVTM, CDR2 ANQGSEA. The CDR3 consists of 14 residues. V lost 3 bases to trimming and J lost 8 bases; unmatched junction nucleotides: 9. The CDR3 loop reads CSVEGDRGRGGYTF. CDR3 nucleotide sequence: TGCAGCGTTGAGGGTGACAGGGGGCGGGGCGGCTACACCTTC.

In nucleotides, the CDR3 is TGTGCCAGTAGTTCCCGACAGGGGGGAGAAAAACTGTTTTTT. Its protein product is CASSSRQGGEKLFF. The chain joins TRBV19 to TRBJ1-4, with 9 positions matching TRBD1. Unmatched junction bases numbered 6, after V lost 5 bases and J lost 8 bases. Germline V gene data show CDR1 as LNHDA and CDR2 as SQIVND (reference sequence). The CDR3 spans 14 residues.

V is TRBV7-9 and J is TRBJ2-7; 7 nucleotides align to TRBD2. CDR1 is SEHNR and CDR2 is FQNEAQ in the germline V gene (reference sequence). CDR3 length: 14 residues. Trimming took 5 bases from V and 3 from J; bases not matched to a gene: 7. CDR3 bases: TGTGCCAGCAGCCCCGCGGGGGTTAGCTACGAGCAGTACTTC. Translating it yields CASSPAGVSYEQYF.

This clone was seen only a few times. V usage is TRBV27 and J usage is TRBJ1-4; 7 bases match TRBD1. J was trimmed by 3 bases and V by 4 bases; bases with no gene match: 2. In germline, CDR1 is MNHEY, CDR2 SMNVEV (reference sequence). This CDR3 is 14 amino acids long. The DNA for the CDR3 is TGTGCCAGCAGTTCGACAGGGCCTAATGAAAAACTGTTTTTT. It specifies CASSSTGPNEKLFF. Combining the CDR3 with reference TRBV27 and TRBJ1-4 gives the whole variable domain EAQVTQNPRYLITVTGKKLTVTCSQNMNHEYMSWYRQDPGLGLRQIYYSMNVEVTDKGDVPEGYKVSRKEKRNFPLILESPSPNQTSLYFCASSSTGPNEKLFFGSGTQLSVL.

The chain links TRBV18 to TRBJ1-1, with D perhaps matching TRBD1 (6 bases). Looked up from germline, CDR1 is KGHSH and CDR2 is LQKENI. V was shortened by 1 base and J by 1 base, with 7 bases between the two germline ends. The CDR3 totals 14 residues. The CDR3 loop reads CASSPRTENTEAFF. CDR3 bases: TGTGCCAGCTCACCACGGACAGAGAACACTGAAGCTTTCTTT.

This clone was picked up one time. V and J are TRBV11-3 and TRBJ1-1; TRBD1 matches 7 bases. CDR1 is SGHNT, CDR2 YENEEA, per germline. V shed 3 bases, J shed 0 bases, and the junction held 4 bases outside the gene matches. The CDR3 is 15 amino acids. DNA of the CDR3: TGTGCCAGCAGCTTCGCCGGGACAGTGAACACTGAAGCTTTCTTT. It specifies CASSFAGTVNTEAFF.

The chain links TRBV6-1 to TRBJ2-1, with 8 positions matching TRBD1. Unmatched junction bases numbered 1, after V lost 4 bases and J lost 5 bases. From germline, CDR1 is MNHNS and CDR2 SASEGT. The CDR3 totals 13 residues. The CDR3 region has the DNA TGTGCCAGCAGTGGACAGGGGAACAATGAGCAGTTCTTC. Translation gives CASSGQGNNEQFF.

The chain recombines TRBV19 with TRBJ1-5, with D unclear. V was shortened by 4 bases and J by 6 bases, with 16 bases between the two germline ends. CDR1 is LNHDA and CDR2 is SQIVND in the germline V gene (reference sequence). This CDR3 is built from 15 residues. This CDR3 reads CASSNAGISVQPQHF. The CDR3 DNA is TGTGCCAGTAGTAATGCGGGAATAAGTGTTCAGCCCCAGCATTTT.

This clone was seen once. The genes are TRBV5-5 and TRBJ1-2, with D uncertain. The ends were cut back, 4 bases at V and 6 bases at J, with 16 bases in the middle. Germline V lookup: CDR1 SGHKS, CDR2 YYEKEE (reference sequence). CDR3 length equals 14 residues. Written as DNA, the CDR3 is TGTGCCAGCAGCCCCGGTTTGAAGCTTGATGGCTACACCTTC. Protein sequence: CASSPGLKLDGYTF.